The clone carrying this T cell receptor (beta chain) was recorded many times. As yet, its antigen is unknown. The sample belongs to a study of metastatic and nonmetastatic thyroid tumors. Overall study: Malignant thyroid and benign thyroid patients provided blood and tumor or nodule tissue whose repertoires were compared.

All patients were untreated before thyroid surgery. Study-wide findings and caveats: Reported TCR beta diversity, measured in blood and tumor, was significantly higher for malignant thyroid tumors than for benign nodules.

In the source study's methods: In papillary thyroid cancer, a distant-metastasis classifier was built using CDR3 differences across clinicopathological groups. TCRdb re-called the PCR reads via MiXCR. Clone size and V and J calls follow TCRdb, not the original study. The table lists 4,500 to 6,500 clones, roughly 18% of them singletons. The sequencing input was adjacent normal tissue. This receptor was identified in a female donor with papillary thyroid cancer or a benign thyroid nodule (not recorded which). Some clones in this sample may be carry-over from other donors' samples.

The CDR3 here is CAWMGGTYNEQFF. The CDR3 DNA reads TGTGCCTGGATGGGGGGCACTTACAATGAGCAGTTCTTC. V is TRBV30 and J is TRBJ2-1; D tentatively reads TRBD1 or TRBD2 (6 bases each). CDR3 length: 13 amino acids. In germline, CDR1 is GTSNPN, CDR2 SVGIG (reference sequence). V was pared by 4 bases and J by 4 bases, with 11 bases between.